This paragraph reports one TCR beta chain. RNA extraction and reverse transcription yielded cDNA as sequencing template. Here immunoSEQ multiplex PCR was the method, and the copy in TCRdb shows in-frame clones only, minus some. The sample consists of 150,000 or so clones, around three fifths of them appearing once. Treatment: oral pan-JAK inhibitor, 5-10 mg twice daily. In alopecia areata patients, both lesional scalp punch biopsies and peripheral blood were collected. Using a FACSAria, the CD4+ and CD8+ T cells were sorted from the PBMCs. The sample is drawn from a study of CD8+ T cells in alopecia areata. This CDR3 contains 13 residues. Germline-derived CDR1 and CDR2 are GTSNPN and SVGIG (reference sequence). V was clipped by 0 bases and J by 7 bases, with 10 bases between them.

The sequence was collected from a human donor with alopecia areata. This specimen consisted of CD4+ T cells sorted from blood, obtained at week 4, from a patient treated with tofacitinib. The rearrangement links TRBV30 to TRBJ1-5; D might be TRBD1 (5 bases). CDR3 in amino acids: CAWSVGEGQPQHF. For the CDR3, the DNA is TGTGCCTGGAGTGTAGGGGAGGGGCAGCCCCAGCATTTT. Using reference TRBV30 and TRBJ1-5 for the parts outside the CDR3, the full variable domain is SQTIHQWPATLVQPVGSPLSLECTVEGTSNPNLYWYRQAAGRGLQLLFYSVGIGQISSEVPQNLSASRPQDRQFILSSKKLLLSDSGFYLCAWSVGEGQPQHFGDGTRLSIL.